This T cell receptor beta chain originates from a study of blood T cell repertoires in COVID-19. Study summary: Samples taken during acute and convalescent COVID-19 were collected in the United States, Italy and Spain. From T cells, B-cell-depleted T cells, or PBMCs came the material, which was cDNA or gDNA.

Germline V gene data show CDR1 as SGHNT and CDR2 as YYREEE (reference sequence). There are 14 residues in the CDR3. The V end lost 1 base, the J end lost 6 bases, and 13 bases lay between the germline ends. Sequencing was performed with immunoSEQ multiplex PCR; in TCRdb, only in-frame clones are kept and a portion is missing. Among 150,000 to 200,000 clones listed, approximately 88% were seen once. The sequence derives from a human donor in a cohort sampled during active COVID-19. The chain joins TRBV5-4 to TRBJ2-5; perhaps TRBD2 as D (7 bases). The sequenced sample was peripheral blood. CDR3 sequence (DNA): TGTGCCAGCAGCTTGTCGGGGGGCGGGAAGACCCAGTACTTC. Amino acid sequence: CASSLSGGGKTQYF.